The 13 T cell receptor beta chains listed next were all sequenced from one sample in a study of brain T cells in children with intractable seizures. Time point denoted: blood from clinic visit 5 months post-surgery; TSC patient then seizure free. Method: immunoSEQ multiplex PCR; TCRdb's copy keeps in-frame clones and lacks some. The sample contains under 400,000 clones, 85% to 95% of which appear only once. Sequences were derived from peripheral blood, sampled 4 to 6 months after surgery. The receptor source for this set is a boy younger than two with tuberous sclerosis and intractable seizures.

This clone showed up just once. This chain uses TRBV7-9 with TRBJ1-4; tentatively, D is TRBD1 (5 bases). Germline V gives CDR1 SEHNR, CDR2 FQNEAQ (reference sequence). The CDR3 has 16 residues. The V end lost 5 bases, the J end lost 7 bases, and 20 bases lay between the germline ends. CDR3 sequence: CASSPKELTEGEKLFF. For the CDR3, the DNA is TGTGCCAGCAGCCCGAAAGAGTTGACAGAGGGTGAAAAACTGTTTTTT.

The CDR3 sequence is CASSSGESSYNEQFF. CDR3 sequence (DNA): TGTGCCAGCAGCTCAGGGGAGTCGTCCTACAATGAGCAGTTCTTC. J is TRBJ2-1 and V is TRBV5-8; D is perhaps TRBD1 (6 bases). Germline V lookup: CDR1 SGHTS, CDR2 YDEGEE. V lost 3 bases and J lost 1, with 11 bases in between. The CDR3 contains 15 residues.

V is TRBV11-3 and J is TRBJ2-5; D remains ambiguous. Germline-derived CDR1 and CDR2 are SGHNT and YENEEA. Trimming shortened V by 1 base and J by 5 bases, and 11 bases separated the two germline ends. The CDR3 is made up of 14 amino acids. The CDR3 sequence is CASSLVGHGETQYF. The DNA for the CDR3 is TGTGCCAGCAGCTTAGTTGGGCATGGGGAGACCCAGTACTTC.

J is TRBJ1-3 and V is TRBV19; 7 bases match TRBD1. The V segment lost 3 bases and the J segment 0 bases; nucleotides outside the gene matches: 5. CDR3 length: 16 amino acids. Germline V gene sequence: CDR1 LNHDA, CDR2 SQIVND (reference sequence). The CDR3 sequence is CASSMDRQGSGNTIYF. In DNA form, the CDR3 reads TGTGCCAGTAGTATGGATCGACAGGGCTCTGGAAACACCATATATTTT.

The chain couples TRBV5-1 to TRBJ2-5; possible D gene TRBD2, 6 bases. Trimming stripped 4 bases from V and 4 bases from J, with 23 bases between. The germline CDR1 and CDR2 sequences are SGHRS and YFSETQ. The CDR3 has 17 amino acids. The CDR3 coding sequence is TGCGCCAGCAGCCTCCTCGTGCGAGCGGAGGGACGAGAGACCCAGTACTTC. Its translation is CASSLLVRAEGRETQYF.

The rearrangement uses TRBV6-5 and TRBJ2-1; 8 nucleotides agree with TRBD2. The length of the CDR3 is 15 residues. Looked up from germline, CDR1 is MNHEY and CDR2 is SVGAGI. After removal of 0 bases from V and 6 bases from J, the junction contained 4 bases not matched to a gene. DNA of the CDR3: TGTGCCAGCAGTTACTCGAGCGGGGGTATCAATGAGCAGTTCTTC. This codes for CASSYSSGGINEQFF.

The chain carries TRBV18 and TRBJ2-5, with 11 bases aligning to TRBD2. J was trimmed by 0 bases and V by 5 bases; bases with no gene match: 5. This CDR3 is 16 amino acids long. Looked up from germline, CDR1 is KGHSH and CDR2 is LQKENI. The CDR3 is CASSSGLAGNQETQYF. Written as DNA, the CDR3 is TGTGCCAGCTCATCCGGACTAGCGGGCAACCAAGAGACCCAGTACTTC.

Comment on this clone: Other DNA sequences of this sample code for an identical CDR3. The genes are TRBV6-5 and TRBJ2-7; 9 bases map to TRBD1. This CDR3 has 14 amino acids. Germline lookup yields CDR1 MNHEY and CDR2 SVGAGI. The J segment lost 0 bases and the V segment lost 4 bases, leaving 1 base of the junction unmatched. CDR3 amino acids: CASSSDRGSYEQYF. The CDR3 DNA sequence: TGTGCCAGCAGTTCGGACAGGGGCTCCTACGAGCAGTACTTC.

Here the CDR3 DNA reads TGTGCCTGGAGGAGAGGATCGGGGGAGGCTTTCTTT. It encodes CAWRRGSGEAFF. The chain is built from TRBV30 and TRBJ1-1; D may be TRBD1 (5 bases). CDR3 length: 12 residues. The V gene's germline CDR1 is GTSNPN and CDR2 SVGIG (reference sequence). V was cut by 3 bases and J by 11 bases, with 16 bases left in between.

J is TRBJ2-2 and V is TRBV6-5; D is ambiguous. Germline V gene lookup returns CDR1 MNHEY and CDR2 SVGAGI. The CDR3 extends over 15 amino acids. V was shortened by 7 bases and J by 4 bases, with 16 bases between the two germline ends. CDR3 protein: CASTLAAGPTGELFF. The CDR3 region has the DNA TGTGCCAGCACATTAGCCGCTGGGCCCACCGGGGAGCTGTTTTTT.

The CDR3: CAISDSMRGNSYEQYF. The CDR3 DNA follows: TGTGCCATCAGTGACTCCATGCGCGGGAACTCCTACGAGCAGTACTTC. The chain carries TRBV10-3 and TRBJ2-7; weak D call: TRBD2 (6 bases). Deletions cut 3 bases from V and 0 bases from J, with 15 bases between. The CDR3 loop spans 16 amino acids. Germline V lookup: CDR1 ENHRY, CDR2 SYGVKD.

The chain joins TRBV18 to TRBJ1-1; D gene uncertain. This CDR3 is built from 15 residues. V was trimmed by 5 bases and J by 0 bases, leaving 13 bases between them. CDR1 is KGHSH, CDR2 LQKENI, per germline. The CDR3 nucleotides read TGTGCCAGCTCAGAGTTCCCTCCTATGAACACTGAAGCTTTCTTT. Its protein product is CASSEFPPMNTEAFF. Together with reference TRBV18 and TRBJ1-1, the CDR3 gives the full variable domain: NAGVMQNPRHLVRRRGQEARLRCSPMKGHSHVYWYRQLPEEGLKFMVYLQKENIIDESGMPKERFSAEFPKEGPSILRIQQVVRGDSAAYFCASSEFPPMNTEAFFGQGTRLTVV.

This clone is a singleton in its sample. V is TRBV11-3 and J is TRBJ1-4; no clear D gene. V was shortened by 4 bases and J by 8 bases, with 17 bases between the two germline ends. In germline, CDR1 is SGHNT, CDR2 YENEEA. The CDR3 extends over 15 amino acids. The CDR3 DNA sequence: TGTGCCAGCAGCTCCCGGAGCAGGCCGGGCGAAAAACTGTTTTTT. Encoded protein: CASSSRSRPGEKLFF. The full variable domain, its missing parts supplied by reference TRBV11-3 and TRBJ1-4, is EAGVVQSPRYKIIEKKQPVAFWCNPISGHNTLYWYLQNLGQGPELLIRYENEEAVDDSQLPKDRFSAERLKGVDSTLKIQPAELGDSAVYLCASSSRSRPGEKLFFGSGTQLSVL.